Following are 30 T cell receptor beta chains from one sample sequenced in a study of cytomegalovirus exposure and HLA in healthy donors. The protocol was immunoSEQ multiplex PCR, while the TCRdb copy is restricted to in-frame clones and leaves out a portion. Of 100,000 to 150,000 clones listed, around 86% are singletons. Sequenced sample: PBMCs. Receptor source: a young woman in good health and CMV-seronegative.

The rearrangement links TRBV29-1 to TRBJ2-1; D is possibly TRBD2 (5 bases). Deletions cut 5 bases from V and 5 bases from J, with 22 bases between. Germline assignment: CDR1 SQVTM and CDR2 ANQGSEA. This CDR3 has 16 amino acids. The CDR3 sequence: CSVLGLDGTPDNEQFF. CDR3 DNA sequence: TGCAGCGTTCTAGGACTGGACGGAACCCCAGACAATGAGCAGTTCTTC.

CDR3 region: CASRSHTHRRISYNEQFF. The CDR3 DNA is TGTGCAAGTCGCTCACACACCCACAGGCGGATCTCCTACAATGAGCAGTTCTTC. This chain links TRBV12-2 with TRBJ2-1; the listed D gene, TRBD1, was not tested against the DNA. TRBV12-2 counts as a pseudogene. CDR3 size: 18 residues.

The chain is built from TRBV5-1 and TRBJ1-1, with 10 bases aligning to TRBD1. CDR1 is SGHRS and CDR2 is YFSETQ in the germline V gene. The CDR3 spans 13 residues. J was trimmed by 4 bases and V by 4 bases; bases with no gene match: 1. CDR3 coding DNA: TGCGCCAGCAGCAGGACAGGGGGCACTGAAGCTTTCTTT. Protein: CASSRTGGTEAFF.

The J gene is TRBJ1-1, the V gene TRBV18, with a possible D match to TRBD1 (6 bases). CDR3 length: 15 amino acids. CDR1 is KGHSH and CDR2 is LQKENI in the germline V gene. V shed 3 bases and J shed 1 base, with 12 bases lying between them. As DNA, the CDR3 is TGTGCCAGCTCACCGAATTGGGACAAGAACACTGAAGCTTTCTTT. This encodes CASSPNWDKNTEAFF.

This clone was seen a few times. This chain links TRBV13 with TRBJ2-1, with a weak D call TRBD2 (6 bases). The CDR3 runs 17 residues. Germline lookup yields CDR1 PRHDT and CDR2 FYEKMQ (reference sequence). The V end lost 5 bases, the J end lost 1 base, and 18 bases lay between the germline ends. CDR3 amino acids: CASSPQWDSSSYNEQFF. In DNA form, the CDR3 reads TGTGCCAGCAGCCCCCAGTGGGACTCCTCTTCCTACAATGAGCAGTTCTTC. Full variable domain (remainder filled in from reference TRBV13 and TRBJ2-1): AAGVIQSPRHLIKEKRETATLKCYPIPRHDTVYWYQQGPGQDPQFLISFYEKMQSDKGSIPDRFSAQQFSDYHSELNMSSLELGDSALYFCASSPQWDSSSYNEQFFGPGTRLTVL.

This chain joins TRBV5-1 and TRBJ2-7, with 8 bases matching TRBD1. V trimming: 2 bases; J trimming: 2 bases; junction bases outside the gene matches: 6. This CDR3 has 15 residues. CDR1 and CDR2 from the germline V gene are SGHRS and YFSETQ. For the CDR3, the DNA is TGCGCCAGCAGCTTCCAACAGGGGGTCCCCTACGAGCAGTACTTC. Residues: CASSFQQGVPYEQYF.

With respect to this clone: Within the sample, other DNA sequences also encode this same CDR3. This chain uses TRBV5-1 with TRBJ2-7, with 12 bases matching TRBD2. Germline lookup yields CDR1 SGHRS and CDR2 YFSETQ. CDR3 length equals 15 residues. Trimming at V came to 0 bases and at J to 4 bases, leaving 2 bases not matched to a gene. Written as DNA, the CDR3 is TGCGCCAGCAGCTTGGGACTAGCGGGAGCTTACGAGCAGTACTTC. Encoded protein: CASSLGLAGAYEQYF.

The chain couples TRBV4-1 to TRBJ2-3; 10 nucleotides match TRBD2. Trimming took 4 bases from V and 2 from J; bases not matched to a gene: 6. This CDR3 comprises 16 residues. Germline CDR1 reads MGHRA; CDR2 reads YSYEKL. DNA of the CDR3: TGCGCCAGCAGCCTGGCCACTAGCGGGGCCACAGATACGCAGTATTTT. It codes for CASSLATSGATDTQYF.

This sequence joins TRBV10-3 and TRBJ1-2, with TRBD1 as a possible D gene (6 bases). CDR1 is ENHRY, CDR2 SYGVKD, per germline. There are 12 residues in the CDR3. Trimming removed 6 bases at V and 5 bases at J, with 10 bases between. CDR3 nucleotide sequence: TGTGCCATCAGGGACAGTTCATATGGCTACACCTTC. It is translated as CAIRDSSYGYTF.

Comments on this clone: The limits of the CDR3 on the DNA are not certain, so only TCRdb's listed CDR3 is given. CDR3 in amino acids: CASSSSGAGLNREQFF. The V and J genes are TRBV28 and TRBJ2-1; the table's D call, TRBD2, has no DNA check behind it. Germline V lookup: CDR1 MDHEN, CDR2 SYDVKM. The CDR3 region is 16 residues in length, termini included.

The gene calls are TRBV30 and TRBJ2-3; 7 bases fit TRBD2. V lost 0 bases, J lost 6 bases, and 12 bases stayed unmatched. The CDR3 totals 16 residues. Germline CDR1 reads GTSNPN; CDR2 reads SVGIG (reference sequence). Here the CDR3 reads CAWSVPAGLLGDTQYF. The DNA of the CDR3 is TGTGCCTGGAGTGTCCCAGCGGGATTACTGGGGGATACGCAGTATTTT.

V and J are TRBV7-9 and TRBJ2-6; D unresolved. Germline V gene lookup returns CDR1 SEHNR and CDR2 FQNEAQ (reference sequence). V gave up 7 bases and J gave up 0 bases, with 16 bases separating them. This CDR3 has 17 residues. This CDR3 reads CASTPRPRSSGANVLTF. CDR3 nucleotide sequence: TGTGCCAGCACCCCCAGGCCCCGATCCTCTGGGGCCAACGTCCTGACTTTC.

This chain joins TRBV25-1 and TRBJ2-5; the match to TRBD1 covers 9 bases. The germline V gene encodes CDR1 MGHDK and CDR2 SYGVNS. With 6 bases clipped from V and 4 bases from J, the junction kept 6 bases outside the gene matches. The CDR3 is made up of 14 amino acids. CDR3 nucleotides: TGTGCCAGCAGCCGAGGGACAGGGCGAGAGACCCAGTACTTC. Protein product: CASSRGTGRETQYF.

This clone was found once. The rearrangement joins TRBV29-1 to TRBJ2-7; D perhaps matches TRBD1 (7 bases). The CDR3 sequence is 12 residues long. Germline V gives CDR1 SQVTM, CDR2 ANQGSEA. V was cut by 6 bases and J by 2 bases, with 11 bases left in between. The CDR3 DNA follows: TGCAGCGTGGCGGGACAGACCTACGAGCAGTACTTC. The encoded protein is CSVAGQTYEQYF.

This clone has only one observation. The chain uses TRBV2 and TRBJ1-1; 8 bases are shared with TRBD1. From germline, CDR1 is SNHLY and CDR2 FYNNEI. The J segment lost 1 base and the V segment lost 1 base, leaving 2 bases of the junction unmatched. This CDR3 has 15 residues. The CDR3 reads CASSEEQGANTEAFF. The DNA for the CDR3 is TGTGCCAGCAGTGAAGAGCAGGGGGCGAACACTGAAGCTTTCTTT.

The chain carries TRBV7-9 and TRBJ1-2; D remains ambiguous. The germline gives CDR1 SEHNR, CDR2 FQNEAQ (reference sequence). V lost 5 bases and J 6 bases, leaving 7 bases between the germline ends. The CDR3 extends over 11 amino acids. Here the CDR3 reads CASSPLDGYTF. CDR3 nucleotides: TGTGCCAGCAGCCCCCTTGATGGCTACACCTTC. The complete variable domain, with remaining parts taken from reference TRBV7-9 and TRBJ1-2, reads DTGVSQNPRHKITKRGQNVTFRCDPISEHNRLYWYRQTLGQGPEFLTYFQNEAQLEKSRLLSDRFSAERPKGSFSTLEIQRTEQGDSAMYLCASSPLDGYTFGSGTRLTVV.

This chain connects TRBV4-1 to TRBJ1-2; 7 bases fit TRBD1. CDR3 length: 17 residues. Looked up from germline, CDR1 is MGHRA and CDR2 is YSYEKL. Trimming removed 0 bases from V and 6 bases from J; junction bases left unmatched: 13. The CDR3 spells CASSQEFVAGGGHGYTF. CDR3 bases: TGCGCCAGCAGCCAAGAATTCGTGGCAGGGGGTGGGCATGGCTACACCTTC.

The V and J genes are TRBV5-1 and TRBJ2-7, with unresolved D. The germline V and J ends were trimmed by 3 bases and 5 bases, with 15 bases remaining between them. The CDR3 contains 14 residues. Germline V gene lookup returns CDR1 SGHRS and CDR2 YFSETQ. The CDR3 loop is CASSSRRDGDEQYF. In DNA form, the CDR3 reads TGCGCCAGCAGCTCCAGACGTGACGGAGACGAGCAGTACTTC.

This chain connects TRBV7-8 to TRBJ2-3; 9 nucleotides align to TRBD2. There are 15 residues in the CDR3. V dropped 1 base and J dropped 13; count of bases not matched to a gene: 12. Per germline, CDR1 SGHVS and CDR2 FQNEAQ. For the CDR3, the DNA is TGTGCCAGCAGCTTAGAGGGGGCTAGCGGGGCAGGGGAGTATTTT. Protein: CASSLEGASGAGEYF.

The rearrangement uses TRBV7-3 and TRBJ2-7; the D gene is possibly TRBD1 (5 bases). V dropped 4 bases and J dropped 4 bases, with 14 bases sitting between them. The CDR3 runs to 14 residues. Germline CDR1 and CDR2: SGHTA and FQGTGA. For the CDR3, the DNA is TGTGCCAGCAGCTCCCGCTCAGACAGTTACGAGCAGTACTTC. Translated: CASSSRSDSYEQYF.

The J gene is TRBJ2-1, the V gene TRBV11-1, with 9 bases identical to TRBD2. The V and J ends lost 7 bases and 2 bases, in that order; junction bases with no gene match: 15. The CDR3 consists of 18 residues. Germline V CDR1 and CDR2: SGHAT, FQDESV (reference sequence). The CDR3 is CASTLTGGRVSTYNEQFF. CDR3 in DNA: TGTGCCAGCACCTTGACTGGCGGGAGGGTTTCAACCTACAATGAGCAGTTCTTC. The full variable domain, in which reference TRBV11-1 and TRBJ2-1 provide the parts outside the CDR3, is EAEVAQSPRYKITEKSQAVAFWCDPISGHATLYWYRQILGQGPELLVQFQDESVVDDSQLPKDRFSAERLKGVDSTLKIQPAELGDSAMYLCASTLTGGRVSTYNEQFFGPGTRLTVL.

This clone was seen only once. The CDR3 DNA is TGCGCCAGCAGCCAACATTCCATAGGGGGGGAGGGGAATCAGCCCCAGCATTTT. This encodes CASSQHSIGGEGNQPQHF. J is TRBJ1-5 and V is TRBV4-1; TRBD1 might be the D (6 bases). Germline V gene lookup returns CDR1 MGHRA and CDR2 YSYEKL. V lost 2 bases to trimming and J lost 4 bases, with 21 bases between them. The CDR3 sequence is 18 residues long.

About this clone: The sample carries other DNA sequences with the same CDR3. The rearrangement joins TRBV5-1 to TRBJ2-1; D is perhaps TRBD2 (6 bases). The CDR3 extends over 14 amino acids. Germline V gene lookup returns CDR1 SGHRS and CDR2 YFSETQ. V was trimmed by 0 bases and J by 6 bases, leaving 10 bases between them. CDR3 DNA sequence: TGCGCCAGCAGCTTGGAACTAGCTTCCAATGAGCAGTTCTTC. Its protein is CASSLELASNEQFF. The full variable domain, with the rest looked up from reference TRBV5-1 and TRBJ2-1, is KAGVTQTPRYLIKTRGQQVTLSCSPISGHRSVSWYQQTPGQGLQFLFEYFSETQRNKGNFPGRFSGRQFSNSRSEMNVSTLELGDSALYLCASSLELASNEQFFGPGTRLTVL.

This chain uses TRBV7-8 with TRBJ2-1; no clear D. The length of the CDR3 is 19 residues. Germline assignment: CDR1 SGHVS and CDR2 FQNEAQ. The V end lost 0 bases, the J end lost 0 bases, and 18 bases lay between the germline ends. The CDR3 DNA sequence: TGTGCCAGCAGCTTAGCAGTGTTCGGTAGCAGCAGCTCCTACAATGAGCAGTTCTTC. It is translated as CASSLAVFGSSSSYNEQFF. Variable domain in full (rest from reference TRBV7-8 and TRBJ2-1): GAGVSQSPRYKVAKRGQDVALRCDPISGHVSLFWYQQALGQGPEFLTYFQNEAQLDKSGLPSDRFFAERPEGSVSTLKIQRTQQEDSAVYLCASSLAVFGSSSSYNEQFFGPGTRLTVL.

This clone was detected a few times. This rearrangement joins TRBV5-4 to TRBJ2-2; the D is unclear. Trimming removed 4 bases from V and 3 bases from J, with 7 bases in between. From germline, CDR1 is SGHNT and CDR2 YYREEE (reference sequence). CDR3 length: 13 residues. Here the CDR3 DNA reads TGTGCCAGCAGCCCGCAGGACACCGGGGAGCTGTTTTTT. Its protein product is CASSPQDTGELFF.

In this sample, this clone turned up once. The CDR3 region has the DNA TGTGCCACCAGCAGGCAAGCGGTAAGCTCCTACGAGCAGTACTTC. Protein sequence: CATSRQAVSSYEQYF. This chain connects TRBV15 to TRBJ2-7; D perhaps matches TRBD2 (5 bases). The CDR3 is 15 residues long. V shed 3 bases and J shed 0 bases, with 12 bases lying between them. In germline, CDR1 is LNHNV, CDR2 YYDKDF (reference sequence). The whole variable domain, remainder taken from reference TRBV15 and TRBJ2-7, is DAMVIQNPRYQVTQFGKPVTLSCSQTLNHNVMYWYQQKSSQAPKLLFHYYDKDFNNEADTPDNFQSRRPNTSFCFLDIRSPGLGDTAMYLCATSRQAVSSYEQYFGPGTRLTVT.

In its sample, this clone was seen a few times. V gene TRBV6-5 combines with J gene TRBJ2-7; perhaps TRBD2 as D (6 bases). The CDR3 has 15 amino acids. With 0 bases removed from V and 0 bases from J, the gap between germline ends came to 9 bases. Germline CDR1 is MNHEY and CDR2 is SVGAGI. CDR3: CASSYSAGHSYEQYF. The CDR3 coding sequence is TGTGCCAGCAGTTACTCAGCGGGCCACTCCTACGAGCAGTACTTC.

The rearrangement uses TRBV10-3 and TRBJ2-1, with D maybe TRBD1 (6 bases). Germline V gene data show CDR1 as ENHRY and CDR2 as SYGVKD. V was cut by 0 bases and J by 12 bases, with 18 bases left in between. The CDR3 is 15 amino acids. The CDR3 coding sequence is TGTGCCATCAGTGAGTCCCGGACGGAAGGGGGTGGGCAGTTCTTC. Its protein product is CAISESRTEGGGQFF.

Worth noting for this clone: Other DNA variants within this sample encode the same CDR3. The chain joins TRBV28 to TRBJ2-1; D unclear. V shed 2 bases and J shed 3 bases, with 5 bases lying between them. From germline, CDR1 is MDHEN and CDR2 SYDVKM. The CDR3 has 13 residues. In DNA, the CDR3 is TGTGCCAGCAGTTTACCCGGCTACAATGAGCAGTTCTTC. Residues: CASSLPGYNEQFF.

The CDR3, as DNA: TGCGCCAGTTCGGGACATACTAGCACAGATACGCAGTATTTT. Translation: CASSGHTSTDTQYF. The V call is TRBV5-1, the J call TRBJ2-3, with TRBD1 as a possible D gene (6 bases). The CDR3 spans 14 residues. Germline V gene data show CDR1 as SGHRS and CDR2 as YFSETQ. Trimming took 8 bases from V and 0 from J, leaving 13 bases between them.